The present entry profiles one T cell receptor (beta chain) with its context. What it binds is not known. Just one base apart from a much larger clone, this may be a read error. One entry per CDR3 protein results from TCRdb running MiXCR on the 5' RACE reads. The sample contains 250,000 or so distinct CDR3 sequences, about 8.3% of which appear only once. This specimen belongs to a study of identical twins. Germline CDR1 reads SEHNR; CDR2 reads FQNEAQ (reference sequence). CDR3 size: 13 residues. General study points: Out-of-frame sharing of TCR alpha in monozygotic twins was underestimated by models. Its conclusions, products of cross-sectional statistical analysis, did not come from following the same donors. Cord blood beta clonotypes that were abundant carried fewer insertions, and memory repertoires showed no such trend. An excess of low generation probability was shown by twin-shared out-of-frame alpha sequences.

These sequences were also reported in another study, on yellow fever vaccine responses in identical twins.

The TCR comes from a woman between 18 and 29 years old in good health. Input material: CD8+ T cells sorted from blood. The gene calls are TRBV7-9 and TRBJ2-1; D remains ambiguous. The tail of the sequence fits TRBJ2-7 better, so the J call may be wrong. CDR3 nucleotides: TGTGCCAGCAGCTTGGAGCCTTCCCGCGAGCAGTACTTC. It specifies CASSLEPSREQYF.